Below, 19 T cell receptor beta chains from the same sample are listed, as sequenced in a study of shared clonotypes between healthy human individuals. TCRdb's copy holds only in-frame clones and misses some; the assay was immunoSEQ multiplex PCR. The repertoire holds some 1,600,000 clones, with approximately 98% as singletons. Sequenced sample: naive CD4+ T cells sorted from blood. As for subset: CD45RA+ positively selected. These receptors all stem from a man aged 25-45 years in good health.

A single count supports this clone. The chain is built from TRBV5-8 and TRBJ1-2, with 7 bases fitting TRBD1. Germline CDR1 SGHTS, CDR2 YDEGEE. The CDR3 covers 16 residues. V trimming: 0 bases; J trimming: 7 bases; junction bases outside the gene matches: 12. The CDR3: CASSLVSFDREGGYTF. CDR3 DNA sequence: TGTGCCAGCAGCTTGGTCTCCTTTGACAGGGAGGGTGGCTACACCTTC.

The genes are TRBV7-9 and TRBJ2-2; D is ambiguous. Germline CDR1 SEHNR, CDR2 FQNEAQ (reference sequence). This CDR3 is built from 15 residues. Trimming shortened V by 0 bases and J by 5 bases, and 10 bases separated the two germline ends. For the CDR3, the DNA is TGTGCCAGCAGCTTAGCGCTAACGGTTACCGGGGAGCTGTTTTTT. This gives the protein CASSLALTVTGELFF.

The V and J genes are TRBV5-5 and TRBJ2-7; D is unclear. The V and J ends lost 0 bases and 0 bases respectively, with 16 bases between them. The CDR3 extends over 17 amino acids. In germline, CDR1 is SGHKS, CDR2 YYEKEE (reference sequence). The CDR3 is CASSLAMSSSSSYEQYF. The CDR3 DNA sequence: TGTGCCAGCAGCTTGGCCATGTCGAGCTCAAGCTCCTACGAGCAGTACTTC.

J is TRBJ2-5 and V is TRBV4-3; tentatively, D is TRBD2 (5 bases). Trimming stripped 1 base from V and 5 bases from J, with 17 bases between. The CDR3 runs 16 residues. The germline gives CDR1 LGHNA, CDR2 YSLEER. CDR3 amino acids: CASSQGLAPSGETQYF. The CDR3 DNA sequence: TGCGCCAGCAGCCAAGGCCTAGCACCCTCCGGGGAGACCCAGTACTTC.

The rearrangement links TRBV29-1 to TRBJ2-7; D gene unclear. The CDR3 consists of 13 residues. The V gene lost 4 bases and the J gene lost 3 bases, with 13 bases spanning the gap. Germline CDR1 is SQVTM and CDR2 is ANQGSEA. CDR3 protein: CSVGVGTIYEQYF. CDR3 DNA: TGCAGCGTTGGGGTGGGCACGATCTACGAGCAGTACTTC.

The chain has TRBV5-1 and TRBJ1-1; D remains ambiguous. The germline V gene has CDR1 SGHRS and CDR2 YFSETQ. The CDR3 runs to 15 residues. Trimming shortened V by 5 bases and J by 1 base, and 15 bases separated the two germline ends. DNA for the CDR3: TGCGCCAGCAGGAAAGCCCTTACCCCGAACACTGAAGCTTTCTTT. It is translated as CASRKALTPNTEAFF.

The chain employs TRBV5-1 and TRBJ2-1; no reliable D call. The CDR3 covers 17 residues. The V gene's germline CDR1 is SGHRS and CDR2 YFSETQ. Trimming pared 0 bases from V and 0 bases from J, leaving 13 bases between. CDR3 DNA: TGCGCCAGCAGCTTGGGCAGGCGGTTGGGCTCCTACAATGAGCAGTTCTTC. It specifies CASSLGRRLGSYNEQFF.

As concerns this clone: This sample includes further DNA sequences coding for the same CDR3. Here the CDR3 reads CASSSYTEAFF. CDR3 coding DNA: TGTGCCAGCAGCAGTTATACTGAAGCTTTCTTT. V and J are TRBV5-4 and TRBJ1-1; unclear D gene. The germline CDR1 and CDR2 sequences are SGHNT and YYREEE (reference sequence). This CDR3 has 11 residues. V lost 4 bases to trimming and J lost 5 bases, with 6 bases between them.

The rearrangement links TRBV28 to TRBJ2-7; 7 nucleotides agree with TRBD2. The ends lost 8 bases at V and 6 bases at J; junction bases unmatched: 7. This CDR3 comprises 12 residues. The germline V gene has CDR1 MDHEN and CDR2 SYDVKM. CDR3 DNA: TGTGCCAGCCGGGGAGGGCCTGTCGAGCAGTACTTC. As protein: CASRGGPVEQYF.

The chain links TRBV2 to TRBJ2-7, with 8 positions matching TRBD2. The J segment lost 5 bases and the V segment lost 6 bases, leaving 12 bases of the junction unmatched. The CDR3 is 15 amino acids. Germline V gene lookup returns CDR1 SNHLY and CDR2 FYNNEI. The CDR3 is CASRGRRGGRNEQYF. CDR3 nucleotide sequence: TGTGCCAGCAGGGGACGTCGAGGCGGGAGGAACGAGCAGTACTTC. The entire variable domain, with the rest obtained from reference TRBV2 and TRBJ2-7, is as follows: EPEVTQTPSHQVTQMGQEVILRCVPISNHLYFYWYRQILGQKVEFLVSFYNNEISEKSEIFDDQFSVERPDGSNFTLKIRSTKLEDSAMYFCASRGRRGGRNEQYFGPGTRLTVT.

This CDR3 reads CASTPGPGQLLANYGYTF. CDR3 bases: TGTGCCAGTACTCCTGGACCGGGACAGCTTTTAGCTAACTATGGCTACACCTTC. The chain recombines TRBV19 with TRBJ1-2; 7 positions match TRBD1. Per germline, CDR1 LNHDA and CDR2 SQIVND (reference sequence). This CDR3 comprises 18 residues. V was pared by 7 bases and J by 0 bases, with 17 bases of the junction left unmatched. Together with reference TRBV19 and TRBJ1-2, the CDR3 gives the full variable domain: DGGITQSPKYLFRKEGQNVTLSCEQNLNHDAMYWYRQDPGQGLRLIYYSQIVNDFQKGDIAEGYSVSREKKESFPLTVTSAQKNPTAFYLCASTPGPGQLLANYGYTFGSGTRLTVV.

There are a few counts of this clone. The CDR3 sequence is CASSAAGDYEQYF. DNA of the CDR3: TGCGCCAGCAGTGCGGCGGGAGACTACGAGCAGTACTTC. The chain links TRBV10-1 to TRBJ2-7, with TRBD2 identical over 7 bases. CDR1 WNHNN and CDR2 SYGVQD come from the germline V gene (reference sequence). This CDR3 spans 13 amino acids. J was trimmed by 3 bases and V by 4 bases; bases with no gene match: 3.

CDR3 in DNA: TGTGCCAGCAGCAACAGGGGCTCTGGGGCCAACGTCCTGACTTTC. Protein product: CASSNRGSGANVLTF. This chain uses TRBV7-9 with TRBJ2-6, with TRBD1 identical over 7 bases. The CDR3 extends over 15 amino acids. J gave up 0 bases and V 5 bases, and 1 base lay outside the gene matches. Germline CDR1 SEHNR, CDR2 FQNEAQ (reference sequence).

The V gene is TRBV28, the J gene TRBJ2-5, with 9 positions matching TRBD1. Germline V gene lookup returns CDR1 MDHEN and CDR2 SYDVKM. The CDR3 runs 12 residues. The V and J ends lost 4 bases and 13 bases, in that order; junction bases with no gene match: 7. CDR3 amino acids: CASSSPGTGSYF. In DNA, the CDR3 is TGTGCCAGCAGTTCGCCCGGGACAGGGTCGTACTTC.

This chain uses TRBV2 with TRBJ1-1, with D tentatively TRBD1 (5 bases). The CDR3 is 13 residues long. Per the germline V gene, CDR1 is SNHLY and CDR2 is FYNNEI. Trimming took off 8 bases at V and 0 bases at J, with 10 bases between the two ends. CDR3 region: CASFRDVNTEAFF. As DNA, the CDR3 is TGTGCCAGCTTTCGGGACGTGAACACTGAAGCTTTCTTT.

The chain uses TRBV9 and TRBJ2-1; the match to TRBD2 covers 10 bases. CDR3 length: 13 residues. The V gene end was trimmed by 0 bases and the J gene end by 13 bases; junction bases not matched to a gene: 4. CDR1 and CDR2 from the germline V gene are SGDLS and YYNGEE. CDR3 in DNA: TGTGCCAGCAGCGTAGAGCCTAGCGGGAGTCAGTTCTTC. Translating gives CASSVEPSGSQFF.

This clone appeared once. The CDR3 DNA reads TGTGCCAGCAGCTCCCGGGACAGGGGAATAACTGAAGCTTTCTTT. Its translation: CASSSRDRGITEAFF. The J gene is TRBJ1-1, the V gene TRBV9; TRBD1 agrees at 10 bases. V trimming: 4 bases; J trimming: 5 bases; junction bases outside the gene matches: 8. The length of the CDR3 is 15 residues. CDR1 and CDR2 (germline): SGDLS, YYNGEE.

This clone was recorded once. CDR3 coding DNA: TGTGCCAGCAGTTACCGGACAGGGGCGAACACTGAAGCTTTCTTT. This translates into CASSYRTGANTEAFF. The chain combines TRBV6-5 with TRBJ1-1, with TRBD1 matching 9 bases. Germline trimming cut 2 bases from V and 1 base from J; bases unmatched to any gene: 2. Germline assignment: CDR1 MNHEY and CDR2 SVGAGI. The CDR3 has 15 amino acids.

This sequence joins TRBV12-5 and TRBJ2-1; 10 bases align to TRBD2. V dropped 7 bases and J dropped 2; count of bases not matched to a gene: 5. Germline V gene lookup returns CDR1 LGHNT and CDR2 FRNRAP. The CDR3 loop spans 15 amino acids. The CDR3 sequence: CASAPTSGPYNEQFF. In DNA, the CDR3 is TGTGCTAGTGCCCCGACTAGCGGGCCCTACAATGAGCAGTTCTTC.